This is a list of T cell receptor beta chains from one sample in a study of shared clonotypes between healthy human individuals. TCRdb's table, derived via immunoSEQ multiplex PCR, lists solely in-frame clones and lacks some. Of about 550,000 clones listed, 95% are singletons. Sequences were obtained from naive CD8+ T cells sorted from blood. The receptors derive from a woman in her 30s in good health. CDR3s include the opening cysteine and the closing phenylalanine or tryptophan. D genes are given only for firm matches. Clone size appears in some rows only: once, few, many, or a class for an expanded clone.

DNA | CDR3 | length | V | size | D | J
TGTGCCAGCAGTTACTCTCGGATCCTCGTGAACACTGAAGCTTTCTTT | CASSYSRILVNTEAFF | 16 | TRBV6-5 | . | . | TRBJ1-1
TGTGCCAGCAGTTACCCCCTGACAGGGAAGATAACAGATACGCAGTATTTT | CASSYPLTGKITDTQYF | 17 | TRBV28 | . | TRBD1 | TRBJ2-3
TGTGCCAGCAGTGTTTGGGACCAGGGGGCCTACGAGCAGTACTTC | CASSVWDQGAYEQYF | 15 | TRBV6-1 | . | TRBD1 | TRBJ2-7
TGTGCCACTACCCAGGGGCCCCCGGCTAGCACTGAAGCTTTCTTT | CATTQGPPASTEAFF | 15 | TRBV19 | . | . | TRBJ1-1
TGTGCCAGCAGTACCACAGGACTTAGCAATCAGCCCCAGCATTTT | CASSTTGLSNQPQHF | 15 | TRBV28 | . | . | TRBJ1-5
TGTGCCAGCAGACCAACCGGGACTAGCGGGGTGGAGCAGTACTTC | CASRPTGTSGVEQYF | 15 | TRBV6-5 | . | TRBD2 | TRBJ2-7
TGTGCCAGTAGTATAGCCGGGACCCTAAAAAACATTCAGTACTTC | CASSIAGTLKNIQYF | 15 | TRBV19 | . | . | TRBJ2-4
TGCGCCAGCAGTTTCACTAGCGGGACCACCTACGAGCAGTACTTC | CASSFTSGTTYEQYF | 15 | TRBV5-1 | . | TRBD2 | TRBJ2-7
TGTGCCAGTAGTCCACTAGCAGTCTACAATGAGCAGTTCTTC | CASSPLAVYNEQFF | 14 | TRBV19 | . | . | TRBJ2-1
TGTGCCAGCAGCTTGTCGGGACAAAGCACAGATACGCAGTATTTT | CASSLSGQSTDTQYF | 15 | TRBV5-8 | . | . | TRBJ2-3
TGCGCCAGCAGTATGGGGTGGGGCTCCTACGAGCAGTACTTC | CASSMGWGSYEQYF | 14 | TRBV10-2 | . | . | TRBJ2-7
TGTGCCAGCAGCCTAGGAACAACAGGGGTTAGCACAGATACGCAGTATTTT | CASSLGTTGVSTDTQYF | 17 | TRBV7-9 | . | TRBD1 | TRBJ2-3
TGTGCCAGCAGTGAACTCCTTACAACCGGGCCCCAGCATTTT | CASSELLTTGPQHF | 14 | TRBV6-1 | . | . | TRBJ1-5
TGTGCCAGCAGTGAAAGCGGCACTGAAGCTTTCTTT | CASSESGTEAFF | 12 | TRBV6-1 | . | . | TRBJ1-1
TGTGCCAGCAGCAAAGAGGACAGCAATTTGGACCAGCCCCAGCATTTT | CASSKEDSNLDQPQHF | 16 | TRBV21-1 | . | . | TRBJ1-5
TGTGCCAGCAGTGATAGCAACAGCAAATACGAGCAGTACTTC | CASSDSNSKYEQYF | 14 | TRBV2 | . | . | TRBJ2-7
TGTGCCAGCAGTCCTTTTTACCGGACTGGTTCCTACAATGAGCAGTTCTTC | CASSPFYRTGSYNEQFF | 17 | TRBV28 | . | . | TRBJ2-1
TGTGCCAGCAGCCGGGAGACCCAGTACTTC | CASSRETQYF | 10 | TRBV2 | . | . | TRBJ2-5
TGTGCCAGCAGCCCACTTGCCACGGGACTAGCGGGAGGGTGGGTTACAGATACGCAGTATTTT | CASSPLATGLAGGWVTDTQYF | 21 | TRBV7-6 | . | TRBD2 | TRBJ2-3
TGTGCCAGCAGCACGGGGTCCTACAATGAGCAGTTCTTC | CASSTGSYNEQFF | 13 | TRBV27 | once | . | TRBJ2-1
TGTGCCAGCAGTTTCAGTGCTGAAGCTTTCTTT | CASSFSAEAFF | 11 | TRBV28 | . | . | TRBJ1-1
TGCGCCAGCAGTGAGACTAGCGGGAGAGAGACCCAGTACTTC | CASSETSGRETQYF | 14 | TRBV10-2 | . | TRBD2 | TRBJ2-5
TGTGCCAGCAGCTTAGGAACAGGGAACTACGAGCAGTACTTC | CASSLGTGNYEQYF | 14 | TRBV11-2 | once | . | TRBJ2-7
TGTGCCAGCAGCTTAGAGTACAGGGGTTACGAGCAGTACTTC | CASSLEYRGYEQYF | 14 | TRBV7-9 | . | TRBD1 | TRBJ2-7
TGTGCCAGTAGTAGCCGGGACAGGGGAGAGCAGTACTTC | CASSSRDRGEQYF | 13 | TRBV19 | . | TRBD1 | TRBJ2-7
TGCAGCGTCCCGACAGGGTTCAACACTGAAGCTTTCTTT | CSVPTGFNTEAFF | 13 | TRBV29-1 | . | TRBD1 | TRBJ1-1
TGCGCCAGCAGCCCACTACCCCATACAGTCGCCGGAGAAAAACTGTTTTTT | CASSPLPHTVAGEKLFF | 17 | TRBV4-1 | once | . | TRBJ1-4
TGTGCCAGCAGCCTAATCCGGGACTCCTACGAGCAGTACTTC | CASSLIRDSYEQYF | 14 | TRBV7-9 | . | . | TRBJ2-7
TGCGCCAGCAGTCTACTAGCGGGGGATTACAATGAGCAGTTCTTC | CASSLLAGDYNEQFF | 15 | TRBV23-1 | . | TRBD2 | TRBJ2-1
TGTGCCAGTAGTTTTGGGACAGGGGGCTACGAGCAGTACTTC | CASSFGTGGYEQYF | 14 | TRBV19 | few | TRBD1 | TRBJ2-7
TGTGCCAGCAGTTTATCGGCAGGGACGAACACTGAAGCTTTCTTT | CASSLSAGTNTEAFF | 15 | TRBV27 | . | . | TRBJ1-1
TGTGCCAGCAGGGGATGGACTGAAGAGACCCAGTACTTC | CASRGWTEETQYF | 13 | TRBV2 | . | . | TRBJ2-5
TGTGCCAGCAGCTTGGTTAGACAGGGCCCTGAAGCTTTCTTT | CASSLVRQGPEAFF | 14 | TRBV5-6 | . | TRBD1 | TRBJ1-1
TGTGCCAGCAGCCACCGACAGTACACTGAAGCTTTCTTT | CASSHRQYTEAFF | 13 | TRBV27 | . | . | TRBJ1-1
TGTGCCAGCAGTTTGGCACAGTCCTACGAGCAGTACTTC | CASSLAQSYEQYF | 13 | TRBV28 | . | . | TRBJ2-7
TGTGCCAGCTCACCCCTCGTGGTAGCGAGCTCCTACGAGCAGTACTTC | CASSPLVVASSYEQYF | 16 | TRBV18 | . | . | TRBJ2-7
TGTGCCAGCAGCTCGACTGGGAACCCCTACGAGCAGTACTTC | CASSSTGNPYEQYF | 14 | TRBV7-2 | . | . | TRBJ2-7
TGTGCCAGCAGCTTCGACACAATGAACACTGAAGCTTTCTTT | CASSFDTMNTEAFF | 14 | TRBV7-9 | . | . | TRBJ1-1
TGTGCCAGCAGTTTCTGGACAGATACGCAGTATTTT | CASSFWTDTQYF | 12 | TRBV28 | . | . | TRBJ2-3
TGCGCCAGCAGTTCCCTAGCGGGAGCCAACACAGATACGCAGTATTTT | CASSSLAGANTDTQYF | 16 | TRBV5-1 | . | TRBD2 | TRBJ2-3
TGCGCCAGCAGCCAAGGCGTCCGGGGCTCCTACAATGAGCAGTTCTTC | CASSQGVRGSYNEQFF | 16 | TRBV4-1 | . | . | TRBJ2-1
TGTGCCAGCAGCCTAGGACAGAACACTGAAGCTTTCTTT | CASSLGQNTEAFF | 13 | TRBV9 | few | . | TRBJ1-1
TGTGCCAGCAGCCAAACTCTTAGAGGGACAGAGACCCAGTACTTC | CASSQTLRGTETQYF | 15 | TRBV14 | . | . | TRBJ2-5
TGTGCCAGCAGCTTCGGACAGGGGGGAAGTCAGCCCCAGCATTTT | CASSFGQGGSQPQHF | 15 | TRBV11-2 | . | TRBD1 | TRBJ1-5
TGTGCCAGCAGACTATGGTATAGCAATCAGCCCCAGCATTTT | CASRLWYSNQPQHF | 14 | TRBV28 | . | . | TRBJ1-5
TGTGCCAGCAGTTTTGTGAACACTGAAGCTTTCTTT | CASSFVNTEAFF | 12 | TRBV28 | . | . | TRBJ1-1
TGTGCCAGCAGTTACGGGACAGGGGAGCAGTTCTTC | CASSYGTGEQFF | 12 | TRBV27 | once | TRBD1 | TRBJ2-1
TGTGCCACCAGCAGAGGGACAGGGGTGAACTATGGCTACACCTTC | CATSRGTGVNYGYTF | 15 | TRBV15 | . | TRBD1 | TRBJ1-2
TGTGCCAGCAGTTCACAGGAGAACTATGGCTACACCTTC | CASSSQENYGYTF | 13 | TRBV6-5 | . | . | TRBJ1-2
TGTGCCAGCAGTGACGAAAAGGACACTACCTACACCGGGGAGCTGTTTTTT | CASSDEKDTTYTGELFF | 17 | TRBV2 | . | . | TRBJ2-2